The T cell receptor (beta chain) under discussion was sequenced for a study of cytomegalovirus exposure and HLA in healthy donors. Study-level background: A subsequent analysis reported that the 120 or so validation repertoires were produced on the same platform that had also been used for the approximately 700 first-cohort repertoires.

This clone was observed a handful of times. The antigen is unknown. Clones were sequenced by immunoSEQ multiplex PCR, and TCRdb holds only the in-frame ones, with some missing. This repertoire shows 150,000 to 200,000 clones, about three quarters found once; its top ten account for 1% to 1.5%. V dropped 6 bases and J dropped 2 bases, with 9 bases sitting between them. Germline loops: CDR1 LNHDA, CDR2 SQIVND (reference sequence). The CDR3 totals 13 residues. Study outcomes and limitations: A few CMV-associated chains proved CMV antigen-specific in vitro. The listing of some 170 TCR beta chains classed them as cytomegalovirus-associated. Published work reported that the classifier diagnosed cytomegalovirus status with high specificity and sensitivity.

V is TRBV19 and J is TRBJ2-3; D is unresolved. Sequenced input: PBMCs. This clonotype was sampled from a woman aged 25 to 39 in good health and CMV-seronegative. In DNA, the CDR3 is TGTGCCAGTAGCATCAGTCACACAGATACGCAGTATTTT. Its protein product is CASSISHTDTQYF.